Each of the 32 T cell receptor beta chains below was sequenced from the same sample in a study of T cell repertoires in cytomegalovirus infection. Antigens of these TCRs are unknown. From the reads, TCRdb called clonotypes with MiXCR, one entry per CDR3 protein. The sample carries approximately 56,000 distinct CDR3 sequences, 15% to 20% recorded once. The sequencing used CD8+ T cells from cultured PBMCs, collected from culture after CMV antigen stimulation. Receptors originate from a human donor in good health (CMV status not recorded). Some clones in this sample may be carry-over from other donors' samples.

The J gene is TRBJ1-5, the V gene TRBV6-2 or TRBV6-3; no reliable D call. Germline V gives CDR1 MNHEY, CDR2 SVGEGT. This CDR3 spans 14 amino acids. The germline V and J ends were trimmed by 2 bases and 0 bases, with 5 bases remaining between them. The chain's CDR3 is CASSYTSSNQPQHF. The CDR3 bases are TGTGCCAGCAGTTACACATCTAGCAATCAGCCCCAGCATTTT.

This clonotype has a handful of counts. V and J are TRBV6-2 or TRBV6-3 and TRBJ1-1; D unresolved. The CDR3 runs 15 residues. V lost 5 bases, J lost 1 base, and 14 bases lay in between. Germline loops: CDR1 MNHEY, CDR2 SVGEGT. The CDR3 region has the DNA TGTGCCAGCAGTGGGCCGAGCAGATCGAACACTGAAGCTTTCTTT. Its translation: CASSGPSRSNTEAFF.

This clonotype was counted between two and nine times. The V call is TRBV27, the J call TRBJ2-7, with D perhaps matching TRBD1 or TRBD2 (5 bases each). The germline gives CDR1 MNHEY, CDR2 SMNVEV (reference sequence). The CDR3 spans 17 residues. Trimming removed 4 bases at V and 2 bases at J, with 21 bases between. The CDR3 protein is CASSSPPGRGITYEQYF. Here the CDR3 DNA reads TGTGCCAGCAGTTCCCCCCCGGGACGGGGAATTACCTACGAGCAGTACTTC.

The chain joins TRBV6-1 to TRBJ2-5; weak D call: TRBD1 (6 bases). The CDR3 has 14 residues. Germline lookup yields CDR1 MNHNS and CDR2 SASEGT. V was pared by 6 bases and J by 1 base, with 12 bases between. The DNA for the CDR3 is TGTGCCAGCAGGGCAACAGGGTCCCAAGAGACCCAGTACTTC. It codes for CASRATGSQETQYF.

CDR3 in amino acids: CASSSDLDGELFF. DNA of the CDR3: TGTGCCAGCAGTTCCGACTTAGACGGGGAGCTGTTTTTT. V gene TRBV13 combines with J gene TRBJ2-2; D is ambiguous. The V and J ends lost 6 bases and 7 bases respectively, with 12 bases between them. The CDR3 is 13 amino acids. CDR1 PRHDT and CDR2 FYEKMQ come from the germline V gene (reference sequence).

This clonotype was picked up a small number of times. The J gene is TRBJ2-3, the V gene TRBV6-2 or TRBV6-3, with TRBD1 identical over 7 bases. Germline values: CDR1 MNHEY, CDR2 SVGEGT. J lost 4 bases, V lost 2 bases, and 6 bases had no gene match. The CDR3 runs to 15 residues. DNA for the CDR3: TGTGCCAGCAGTTACAAGGACAGGTTCGCAGATACGCAGTATTTT. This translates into CASSYKDRFADTQYF.

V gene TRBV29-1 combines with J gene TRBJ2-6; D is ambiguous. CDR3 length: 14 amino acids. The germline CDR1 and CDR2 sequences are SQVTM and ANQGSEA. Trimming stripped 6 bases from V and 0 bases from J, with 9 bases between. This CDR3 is CSVRWDSGANVLTF. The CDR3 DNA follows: TGCAGCGTCCGGTGGGACTCTGGGGCCAACGTCCTGACTTTC.

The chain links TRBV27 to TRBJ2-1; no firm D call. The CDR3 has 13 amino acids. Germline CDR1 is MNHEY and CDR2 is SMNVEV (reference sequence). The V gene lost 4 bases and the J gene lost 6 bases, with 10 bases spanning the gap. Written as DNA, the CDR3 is TGTGCCAGCAGTTGGTCCCAGATCAATGAGCAGTTCTTC. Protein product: CASSWSQINEQFF.

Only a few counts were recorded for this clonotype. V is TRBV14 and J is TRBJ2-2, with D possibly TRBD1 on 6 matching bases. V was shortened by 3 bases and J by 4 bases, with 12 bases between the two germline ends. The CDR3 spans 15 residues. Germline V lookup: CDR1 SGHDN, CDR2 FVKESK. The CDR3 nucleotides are TGTGCCAGCAGCCATTGGGGGCCGGCCACCGGGGAGCTGTTTTTT. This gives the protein CASSHWGPATGELFF. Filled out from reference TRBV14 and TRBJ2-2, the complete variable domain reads EAGVTQFPSHSVIEKGQTVTLRCDPISGHDNLYWYRRVMGKEIKFLLHFVKESKQDESGMPNNRFLAERTGGTYSTLKVQPAELEDSGVYFCASSHWGPATGELFFGEGSRLTVL.

The CDR3 coding sequence is TGTGCCAGCAGCTTGTGGAACACTGAAGCTTTCTTT. Its translation is CASSLWNTEAFF. The chain joins TRBV7-9 to TRBJ1-1; D gene uncertain. V lost 3 bases to trimming and J lost 1 base, with 3 bases between them. Germline V gene lookup returns CDR1 SEHNR and CDR2 FQNEAQ (reference sequence). The CDR3 sequence is 12 residues long.

In nucleotides, the CDR3 is TGTGCCAGCAGCCGACTAGCGGGGGGAGAGGCAGATACGCAGTATTTT. It codes for CASSRLAGGEADTQYF. The chain recombines TRBV14 with TRBJ2-3; 13 bases are a match to TRBD2. The trim removed 4 bases at V and 4 bases at J, leaving 5 bases unmatched. Germline V gene lookup returns CDR1 SGHDN and CDR2 FVKESK. The CDR3 loop spans 16 amino acids.

The CDR3 DNA reads TGTGCCAGCAGACCCCCCGGCAATCAGCCCCAGCATTTT. This sequence encodes CASRPPGNQPQHF. This chain uses TRBV7-2 with TRBJ1-5; unclear D gene. Trimming cost V 6 bases and J 2 bases, with 8 bases left between them. Germline V gene data show CDR1 as SGHTA and CDR2 as FQGNSA. The CDR3 contains 13 residues.

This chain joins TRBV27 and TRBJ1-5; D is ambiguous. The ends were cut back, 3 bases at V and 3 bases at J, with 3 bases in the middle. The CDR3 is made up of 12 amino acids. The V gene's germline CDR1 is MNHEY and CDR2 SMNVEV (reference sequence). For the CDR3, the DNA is TGTGCCAGCAGTTTTCACAATCAGCCCCAGCATTTT. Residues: CASSFHNQPQHF.

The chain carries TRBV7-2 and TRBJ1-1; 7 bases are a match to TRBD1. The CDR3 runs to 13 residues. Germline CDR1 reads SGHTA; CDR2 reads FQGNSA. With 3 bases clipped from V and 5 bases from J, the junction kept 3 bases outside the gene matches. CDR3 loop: CASSLLTGTEAFF. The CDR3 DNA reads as TGTGCCAGCAGCTTGCTGACAGGGACTGAAGCTTTCTTT. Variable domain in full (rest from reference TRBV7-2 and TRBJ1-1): GAGVSQSPSNKVTEKGKDVELRCDPISGHTALYWYRQSLGQGLEFLIYFQGNSAPDKSGLPSDRFSAERTGGSVSTLTIQRTQQEDSAVYLCASSLLTGTEAFFGQGTRLTVV.

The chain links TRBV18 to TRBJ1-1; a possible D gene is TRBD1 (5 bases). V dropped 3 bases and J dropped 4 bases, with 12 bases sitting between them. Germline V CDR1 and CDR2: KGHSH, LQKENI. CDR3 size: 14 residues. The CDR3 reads CASSPRQTPTEAFF. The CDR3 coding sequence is TGTGCCAGCTCACCCAGACAGACCCCCACTGAAGCTTTCTTT.

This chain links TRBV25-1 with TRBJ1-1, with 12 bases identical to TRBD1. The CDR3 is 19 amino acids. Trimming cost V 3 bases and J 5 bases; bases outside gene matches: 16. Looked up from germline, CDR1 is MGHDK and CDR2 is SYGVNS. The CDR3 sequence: CASSDKHRDRGRVITEAFF. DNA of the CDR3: TGTGCCAGCAGTGATAAACACCGGGACAGGGGGCGAGTAATAACTGAAGCTTTCTTT.

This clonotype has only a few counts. The CDR3 is CASSFPGAHQPQHF. The CDR3 region has the DNA TGTGCCAGCAGTTTCCCCGGGGCTCATCAGCCCCAGCATTTT. This sequence joins TRBV12-3 or TRBV12-4 and TRBJ1-5, with D perhaps TRBD1 (5 bases). This CDR3 has 14 residues. V dropped 3 bases and J dropped 5 bases, with 11 bases sitting between them.

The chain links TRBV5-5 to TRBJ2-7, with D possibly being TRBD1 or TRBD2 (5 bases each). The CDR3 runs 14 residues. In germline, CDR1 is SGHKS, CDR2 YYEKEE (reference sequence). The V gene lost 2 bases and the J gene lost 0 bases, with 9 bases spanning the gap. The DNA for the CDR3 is TGTGCCAGCAGCTTATTCGGGACCTCCTACGAGCAGTACTTC. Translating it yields CASSLFGTSYEQYF. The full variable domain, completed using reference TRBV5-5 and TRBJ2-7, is DAGVTQSPTHLIKTRGQQVTLRCSPISGHKSVSWYQQVLGQGPQFIFQYYEKEERGRGNFPDRFSARQFPNYSSELNVNALLLGDSALYLCASSLFGTSYEQYFGPGTRLTVT.

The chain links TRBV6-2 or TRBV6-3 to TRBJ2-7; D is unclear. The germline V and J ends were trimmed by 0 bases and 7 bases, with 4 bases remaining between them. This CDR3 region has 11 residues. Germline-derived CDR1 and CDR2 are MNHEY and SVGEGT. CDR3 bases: TGTGCCAGCAGTTACTCCCGTGAGCAGTACTTC. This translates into CASSYSREQYF.

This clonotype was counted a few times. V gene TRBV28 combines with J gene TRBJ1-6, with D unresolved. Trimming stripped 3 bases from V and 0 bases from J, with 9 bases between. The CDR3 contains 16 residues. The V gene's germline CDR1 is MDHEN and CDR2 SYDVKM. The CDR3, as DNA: TGTGCCAGCAGTTTGGACTGGAGCTCCTATAATTCACCCCTCCACTTT. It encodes CASSLDWSSYNSPLHF. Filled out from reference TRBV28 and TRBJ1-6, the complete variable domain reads DVKVTQSSRYLVKRTGEKVFLECVQDMDHENMFWYRQDPGLGLRLIYFSYDVKMKEKGDIPEGYSVSREKKERFSLILESASTNQTSMYLCASSLDWSSYNSPLHFGNGTRLTVT.

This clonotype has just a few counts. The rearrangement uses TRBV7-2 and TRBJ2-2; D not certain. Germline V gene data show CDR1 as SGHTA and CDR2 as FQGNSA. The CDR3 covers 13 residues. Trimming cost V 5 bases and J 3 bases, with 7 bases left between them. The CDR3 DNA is TGTGCCAGCAGCGGGGTTTACACCGGGGAGCTGTTTTTT. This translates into CASSGVYTGELFF.

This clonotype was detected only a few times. CDR3 coding DNA: TGTGCCAGCACCAAGGGACGGAACACTGAAGCTTTCTTT. Residues: CASTKGRNTEAFF. This chain links TRBV7-6 with TRBJ1-1; TRBD1 is a possible D gene (5 bases). Germline lookup yields CDR1 SGHVS and CDR2 FNYEAQ. V shed 7 bases and J shed 1 base, with 10 bases lying between them. CDR3 size: 13 residues.

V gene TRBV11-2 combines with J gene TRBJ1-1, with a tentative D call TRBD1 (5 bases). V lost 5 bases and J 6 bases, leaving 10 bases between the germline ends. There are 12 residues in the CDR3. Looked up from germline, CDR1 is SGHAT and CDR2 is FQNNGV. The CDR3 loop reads CASSRRDPEAFF. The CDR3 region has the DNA TGTGCCAGCAGCCGGAGGGACCCTGAAGCTTTCTTT. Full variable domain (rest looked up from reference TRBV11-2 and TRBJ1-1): EAGVAQSPRYKIIEKRQSVAFWCNPISGHATLYWYQQILGQGPKLLIQFQNNGVVDDSQLPKDRFSAERLKGVDSTLKIQPAKLEDSAVYLCASSRRDPEAFFGQGTRLTVV.

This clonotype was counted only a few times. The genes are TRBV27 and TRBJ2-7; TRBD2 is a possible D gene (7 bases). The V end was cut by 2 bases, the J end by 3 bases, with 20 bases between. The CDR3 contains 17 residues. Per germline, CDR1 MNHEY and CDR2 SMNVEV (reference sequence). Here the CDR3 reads CASSLDGGGRAHYEQYF. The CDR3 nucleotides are TGTGCCAGCAGTTTAGATGGCGGGGGCCGCGCCCACTACGAGCAGTACTTC.

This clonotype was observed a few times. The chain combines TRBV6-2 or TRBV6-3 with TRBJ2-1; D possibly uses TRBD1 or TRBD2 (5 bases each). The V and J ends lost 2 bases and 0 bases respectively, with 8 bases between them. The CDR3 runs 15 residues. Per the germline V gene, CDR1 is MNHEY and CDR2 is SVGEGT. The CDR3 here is CASSYAGSSYNEQFF. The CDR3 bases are TGTGCCAGCAGTTACGCAGGGAGCTCCTACAATGAGCAGTTCTTC.

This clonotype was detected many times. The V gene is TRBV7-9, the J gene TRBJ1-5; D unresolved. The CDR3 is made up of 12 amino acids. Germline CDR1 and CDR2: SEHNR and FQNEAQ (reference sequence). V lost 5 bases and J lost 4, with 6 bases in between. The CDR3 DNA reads TGTGCCAGCAGCCTTGATAATCAGCCCCAGCATTTT. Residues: CASSLDNQPQHF.

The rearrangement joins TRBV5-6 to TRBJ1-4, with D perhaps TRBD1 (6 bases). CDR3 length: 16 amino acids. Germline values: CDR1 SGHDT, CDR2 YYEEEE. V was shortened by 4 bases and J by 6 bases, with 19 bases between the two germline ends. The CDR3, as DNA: TGTGCCAGCAGCCGCGGACAGTTTAGGCCAGATGAAAAACTGTTTTTT. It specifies CASSRGQFRPDEKLFF.

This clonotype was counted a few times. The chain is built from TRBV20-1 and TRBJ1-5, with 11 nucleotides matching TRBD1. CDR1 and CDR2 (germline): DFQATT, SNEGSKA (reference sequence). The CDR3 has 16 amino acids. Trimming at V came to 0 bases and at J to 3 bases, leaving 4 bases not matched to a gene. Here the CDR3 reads CSARDRTGGLNQPQHF. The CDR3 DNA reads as TGCAGTGCTAGAGATAGGACAGGGGGCCTCAATCAGCCCCAGCATTTT.

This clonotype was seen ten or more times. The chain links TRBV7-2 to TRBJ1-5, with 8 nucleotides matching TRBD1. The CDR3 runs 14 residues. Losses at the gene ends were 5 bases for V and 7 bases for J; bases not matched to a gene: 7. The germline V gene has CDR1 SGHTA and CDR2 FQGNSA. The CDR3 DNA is TGTGCCAGCAGCCTTGGGACAGGCGTACAGCCCCAGCATTTT. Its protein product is CASSLGTGVQPQHF.

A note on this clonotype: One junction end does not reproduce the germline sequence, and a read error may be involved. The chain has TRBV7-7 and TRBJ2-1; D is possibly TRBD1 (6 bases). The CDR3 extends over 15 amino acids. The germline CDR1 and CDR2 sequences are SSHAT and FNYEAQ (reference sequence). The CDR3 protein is CASSLGWWTDNEQFF. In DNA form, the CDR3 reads TGTGCTAGCAGCCTAGGGTGGTGGACAGACAATGAGCAGTTCTTC. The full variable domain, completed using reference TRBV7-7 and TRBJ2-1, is GAGVSQSPRYKVTKRGQDVTLRCDPISSHATLYWYQQALGQGPEFLTYFNYEAQPDKSGLPSDRFSAERPEGSISTLTIQRTEQRDSAMYRCASSLGWWTDNEQFFGPGTRLTVL.

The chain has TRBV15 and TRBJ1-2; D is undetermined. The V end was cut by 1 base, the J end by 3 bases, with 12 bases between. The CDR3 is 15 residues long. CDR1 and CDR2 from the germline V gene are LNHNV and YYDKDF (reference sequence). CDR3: CATSRAGISDYGYTF. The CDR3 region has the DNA TGTGCCACCAGCAGAGCGGGGATCTCGGACTATGGCTACACCTTC. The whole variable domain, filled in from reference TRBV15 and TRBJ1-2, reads DAMVIQNPRYQVTQFGKPVTLSCSQTLNHNVMYWYQQKSSQAPKLLFHYYDKDFNNEADTPDNFQSRRPNTSFCFLDIRSPGLGDTAMYLCATSRAGISDYGYTFGSGTRLTVV.

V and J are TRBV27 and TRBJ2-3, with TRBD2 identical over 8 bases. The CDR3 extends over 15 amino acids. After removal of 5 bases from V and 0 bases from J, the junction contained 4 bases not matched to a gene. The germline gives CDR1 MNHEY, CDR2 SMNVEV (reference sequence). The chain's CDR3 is CASSPKRGSTDTQYF. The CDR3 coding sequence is TGTGCCAGCAGTCCCAAGCGGGGGAGCACAGATACGCAGTATTTT.